This T cell receptor beta chain was captured in a study of cytomegalovirus exposure and HLA in healthy donors. Points from the study as a whole: Later analysis reportedly placed an Asian-associated ancestry cluster below the approximately 700-donor mean in N-insertions. Within a later analysis, the majority of CMV-associated TCR beta chains appeared HLA-restricted. For TCR beta chains, V- and J-gene trimming was later linked to a missense DCLRE1C variant.

Germline CDR1 reads MNHEY; CDR2 reads SVGAGI. V shed 6 bases and J 3 bases; nucleotides not matched to a gene: 10. This CDR3 has 15 amino acids. Healthy bone marrow donors made up the cohort. With respect to this clone: The antigen is undetermined.

PCR employed 60 Vbeta and 13 Jbeta primers. The protocol was immunoSEQ multiplex PCR, while the TCRdb copy is restricted to in-frame clones and leaves out a portion. The sample has 250,000 to 350,000 clones, 70% to 90% seen once; the top ten hold less than 4.5%. The chain links TRBV6-5 to TRBJ1-1; 7 bases are a match to TRBD1. The sample comprised PBMCs. This TCR was sampled from a man between 35 and 55 years old in good health and CMV-seropositive. The CDR3: CASSRTTGADTEAFF. CDR3 in DNA: TGTGCCAGCAGCCGCACAACAGGGGCGGACACTGAAGCTTTCTTT.